A selection of T cell receptor beta chains follows, all from one sample in a study of cytomegalovirus exposure and HLA in healthy donors. The table came from immunoSEQ multiplex PCR; TCRdb's copy has only in-frame clones and leaves some out. The sample holds about 170,000 clones; about 80% are singletons and the top ten take approximately 2%. Material for sequencing was PBMCs. These receptors all stem from a female donor in good health and CMV-seronegative. CDR3s include the opening cysteine and the closing phenylalanine or tryptophan. D genes are given only for firm matches. Rows may omit the clone size; those that give it use once, few, many or a size class.

j_gene | d_gene | abundance | v_gene | len | CDR3aa | CDR3nt
TRBJ1-4 | . | . | TRBV6-1 | 13 | CASTRGLNEKLFF | TGTGCCAGCACCCGAGGACTTAATGAAAAACTGTTTTTT
TRBJ1-2 | TRBD1 | . | TRBV18 | 16 | CASSPSGTGANYGYTF | TGTGCCAGCTCACCATCTGGGACAGGGGCTAACTATGGCTACACCTTC
TRBJ2-1 | TRBD2 | . | TRBV6-6 | 16 | CASSYTGLAAYNEQFF | TGTGCCAGCAGTTACACCGGACTAGCGGCCTACAATGAGCAGTTCTTC
TRBJ1-2 | . | few | TRBV9 | 11 | CASSSIQGPTF | TGTGCCAGCAGCTCCATTCAGGGGCCCACCTTC
TRBJ2-1 | . | . | TRBV6-5 | 14 | CASSGQGIANEQFF | TGTGCCAGCAGTGGGCAGGGGATTGCCAATGAGCAGTTCTTC
TRBJ2-1 | . | few | TRBV6-5 | 15 | CASTQTHWSNNEQFF | TGTGCCAGCACCCAAACCCACTGGTCCAACAATGAGCAGTTCTTC
TRBJ1-2 | TRBD1 | . | TRBV19 | 16 | CASSSGGGGRNYGYTF | TGTGCCAGTAGTTCAGGGGGCGGTGGAAGAAACTATGGCTACACCTTC
TRBJ1-6 | TRBD1 | . | TRBV9 | 18 | CASSVRDRGRQGNSPLHF | TGTGCCAGCAGCGTCCGGGACAGGGGGCGCCAGGGGAATTCACCCCTCCACTTT
TRBJ1-1 | TRBD1 | once | TRBV6-5 | 13 | CASRKTGTTEAFF | TGTGCCAGCAGGAAGACAGGGACCACTGAAGCTTTCTTT
TRBJ2-1 | TRBD2 | . | TRBV2 | 18 | CASSEASSGGTSYNEQFF | TGTGCCAGCAGTGAAGCGTCTAGCGGGGGGACCTCCTACAATGAGCAGTTCTTC
TRBJ1-2 | . | once | TRBV19 | 13 | CASSQGPTYGYTF | TGTGCCAGTAGTCAGGGGCCGACCTATGGCTACACCTTC